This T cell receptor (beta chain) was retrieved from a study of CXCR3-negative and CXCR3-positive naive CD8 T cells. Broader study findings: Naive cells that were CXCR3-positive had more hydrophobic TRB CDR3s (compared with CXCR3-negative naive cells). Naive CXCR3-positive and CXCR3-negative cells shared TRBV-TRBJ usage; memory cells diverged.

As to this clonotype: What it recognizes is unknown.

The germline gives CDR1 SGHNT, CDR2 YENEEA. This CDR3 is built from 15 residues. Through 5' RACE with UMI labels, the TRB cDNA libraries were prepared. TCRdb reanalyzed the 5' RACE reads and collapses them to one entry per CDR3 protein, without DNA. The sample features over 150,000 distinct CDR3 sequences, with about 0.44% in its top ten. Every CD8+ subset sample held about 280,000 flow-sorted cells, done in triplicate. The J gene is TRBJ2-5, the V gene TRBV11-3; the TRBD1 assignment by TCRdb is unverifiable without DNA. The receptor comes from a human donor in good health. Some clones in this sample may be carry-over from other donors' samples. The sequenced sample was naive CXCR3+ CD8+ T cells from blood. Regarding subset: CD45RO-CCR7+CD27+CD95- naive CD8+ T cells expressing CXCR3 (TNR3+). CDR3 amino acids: CASSSPAGGGETQYF.